Listed here are 18 T cell receptor beta chains from one sample, sequenced in a study of cytomegalovirus exposure and HLA in healthy donors (dated by TCRdb to the late 2010s). Libraries were built with the immunoSEQ multiplex PCR assay. The multiplex PCR relied on a mix of 60 forward primers for TCR Vbeta segments and 13 reverse primers for TCR Jbeta segments. TCRdb provides this immuneACCESS table in a form limited to in-frame rearrangements. Some clones are lacking; in checked studies, under half of them reflect an unresolved V gene, and why the rest are absent is not known. For this sample there are some 130,000 clones; 75% to 90% appear just once. Of the sample, 1.5% falls within the top ten clones. Sequencing was done on a sample of PBMCs. These receptors were obtained from a man between 35 and 55 years old in good health and CMV-seronegative.

The chain links TRBV4-1 to TRBJ2-7; D is possibly TRBD1 (5 bases). The CDR3 runs to 18 residues. V shed 0 bases and J shed 2 bases, with 20 bases lying between them. Germline loops: CDR1 MGHRA, CDR2 YSYEKL. The CDR3 region is CASSQEGWLGDITYEQYF. The CDR3 DNA sequence: TGCGCCAGCAGCCAAGAAGGCTGGCTAGGGGATATTACCTACGAGCAGTACTTC.

V and J are TRBV5-5 and TRBJ1-1; 9 bases fit TRBD1. CDR3 size: 14 residues. After removal of 4 bases from V and 8 bases from J, the junction contained 9 bases not matched to a gene. CDR1 SGHKS and CDR2 YYEKEE come from the germline V gene (reference sequence). The CDR3 nucleotides are TGTGCCAGCAGCCCGGGACAGGGTAAGTCCGAAGCTTTCTTT. Encoded protein: CASSPGQGKSEAFF.

The chain recombines TRBV9 with TRBJ2-1; maybe TRBD1 (6 bases). The CDR3 is made up of 14 amino acids. Germline assignment: CDR1 SGDLS and CDR2 YYNGEE. Deletions cut 0 bases from V and 10 bases from J, with 14 bases between. CDR3 protein: CASSVGQGFGEQFF. CDR3 bases: TGTGCCAGCAGCGTAGGCCAGGGGTTTGGGGAGCAGTTCTTC.

The rearrangement links TRBV11-2 to TRBJ1-1; TRBD1 might be the D (5 bases). This CDR3 region has 12 residues. The germline V gene has CDR1 SGHAT and CDR2 FQNNGV. V lost 5 bases to trimming and J lost 3 bases, with 7 bases between them. Here the CDR3 DNA reads TGTGCCAGCAGCCAAGGGGACACTGAAGCTTTCTTT. Amino acids: CASSQGDTEAFF.

The chain carries TRBV4-1 and TRBJ1-1; D possibly corresponds to TRBD1 (5 bases). The CDR3 is 14 amino acids. The V gene's germline CDR1 is MGHRA and CDR2 YSYEKL. Trimming left V 10 bases short and J 3 bases short, with 18 bases between. The DNA of the CDR3 is TGCGCCACCCGCGTCGGGGGGAAGGACACTGAAGCTTTCTTT. Protein product: CATRVGGKDTEAFF.

The V gene is TRBV7-9, the J gene TRBJ2-1, with D possibly TRBD1 on 8 matching bases. Germline V lookup: CDR1 SEHNR, CDR2 FQNEAQ (reference sequence). The germline V and J ends were trimmed by 6 bases and 7 bases, with 19 bases remaining between them. This CDR3 has 15 residues. The CDR3: CASSWTGRGINEQFF. The CDR3 DNA reads as TGTGCCAGCAGTTGGACAGGGAGGGGAATTAATGAGCAGTTCTTC.

The V call is TRBV5-6, the J call TRBJ2-1, with TRBD2 matching 8 bases. This CDR3 contains 15 residues. From germline, CDR1 is SGHDT and CDR2 YYEEEE. After removal of 0 bases from V and 4 bases from J, the junction contained 3 bases not matched to a gene. This chain's CDR3 is CASSLGVAGYNEQFF. CDR3 coding DNA: TGTGCCAGCAGCTTGGGAGTAGCGGGATACAATGAGCAGTTCTTC.

The V gene is TRBV6-6, the J gene TRBJ2-3, with D perhaps matching TRBD1 (5 bases). V was cut by 4 bases and J by 7 bases, with 9 bases left in between. Germline-derived CDR1 and CDR2 are MNHNY and SVGAGI (reference sequence). The CDR3 contains 12 residues. CDR3 residues: CASSLGQNTQYF. The CDR3 DNA follows: TGTGCCAGCAGTTTGGGGCAGAATACGCAGTATTTT.

The J gene is TRBJ2-1, the V gene TRBV6-6; the D gene is possibly TRBD2 (7 bases). Germline values: CDR1 MNHNY, CDR2 SVGAGI (reference sequence). The CDR3 runs to 15 residues. With 2 bases removed from V and 2 bases from J, the gap between germline ends came to 10 bases. CDR3 bases: TGTGCCAGCAGTTACGCGGGGGCAACCTACAATGAGCAGTTCTTC. Protein product: CASSYAGATYNEQFF.

This rearrangement joins TRBV19 to TRBJ2-7; 10 bases line up with TRBD2. The CDR3 is 13 amino acids. Germline V gives CDR1 LNHDA, CDR2 SQIVND (reference sequence). The CDR3 DNA reads TGTGCTATCGCCCTAGCGGGAGTCGGGGAGCAGTACTTC. It translates to CAIALAGVGEQYF.

The V and J genes are TRBV18 and TRBJ2-2, with D perhaps TRBD2 (5 bases). The germline V gene has CDR1 KGHSH and CDR2 LQKENI. The CDR3 extends over 14 amino acids. Trimming stripped 0 bases from V and 7 bases from J, with 9 bases between. CDR3 loop: CASSPPGSGGELFF. CDR3 DNA: TGTGCCAGCTCACCACCAGGGAGTGGCGGGGAGCTGTTTTTT.

The J gene is TRBJ1-2, the V gene TRBV27, with TRBD1 as a possible D gene (5 bases). CDR3 length: 13 residues. The germline gives CDR1 MNHEY, CDR2 SMNVEV (reference sequence). Trimming took off 3 bases at V and 3 bases at J, with 8 bases between the two ends. DNA for the CDR3: TGTGCCAGCAGTTTCCAAGGGGACTATGGCTACACCTTC. This codes for CASSFQGDYGYTF.

The chain uses TRBV5-5 and TRBJ2-7; D is perhaps TRBD1 (6 bases). V was trimmed by 4 bases and J by 3 bases, leaving 8 bases between them. There are 12 residues in the CDR3. Per the germline V gene, CDR1 is SGHKS and CDR2 is YYEKEE (reference sequence). CDR3 DNA: TGTGCCAGCAGCCGGACAGTCTACGAGCAGTACTTC. This sequence encodes CASSRTVYEQYF.

V gene TRBV15 combines with J gene TRBJ2-1; 7 positions match TRBD1. After removal of 3 bases from V and 4 bases from J, the junction contained 6 bases not matched to a gene. The CDR3 is 15 amino acids. CDR1 LNHNV and CDR2 YYDKDF come from the germline V gene (reference sequence). The CDR3: CATSSRLTGYNEQFF. CDR3 nucleotide sequence: TGTGCCACCAGCAGCCGACTGACAGGGTACAATGAGCAGTTCTTC.

The gene calls are TRBV19 and TRBJ1-4; 9 nucleotides agree with TRBD1. This CDR3 spans 15 amino acids. CDR1 LNHDA and CDR2 SQIVND come from the germline V gene (reference sequence). The junction had 5 bases not matched to a gene; V was cut back by 5 bases and J by 4 bases. The CDR3 sequence: CASSFSTGGNEKLFF. CDR3 sequence (DNA): TGTGCCAGTAGTTTCTCGACAGGGGGTAATGAAAAACTGTTTTTT.

This clone appeared once. The chain combines TRBV5-4 with TRBJ2-1; D possibly corresponds to TRBD1 (5 bases). The CDR3 runs to 16 residues. V gave up 4 bases and J gave up 3 bases, with 17 bases separating them. Germline-derived CDR1 and CDR2 are SGHNT and YYREEE (reference sequence). CDR3 bases: TGTGCCAGCAGCCCTGCCCCAAACAGGAACTACAATGAGCAGTTCTTC. Amino acids: CASSPAPNRNYNEQFF.

The J gene is TRBJ1-1, the V gene TRBV29-1, with TRBD1 matching 7 bases. After removal of 4 bases from V and 1 base from J, the junction contained 3 bases not matched to a gene. Germline CDR1 SQVTM, CDR2 ANQGSEA. The CDR3 runs 13 residues. The CDR3 nucleotides are TGCAGCGTTGCTGACAGGGCGAACACTGAAGCTTTCTTT. Residues: CSVADRANTEAFF.

This clone was counted a few times. The V call is TRBV4-3, the J call TRBJ2-2, with 9 bases fitting TRBD2. This CDR3 region has 16 residues. The germline gives CDR1 LGHNA, CDR2 YSLEER. V lost 1 base to trimming and J lost 8 bases; unmatched junction nucleotides: 8. CDR3 bases: TGCGCCAGCAGCCAAGCACTAGCGGGCGCCATGGGGGAGCTGTTTTTT. It translates to CASSQALAGAMGELFF.